Below are 3 T cell receptor beta chains sequenced from a single sample in a study of memory CD4+ T cells and cytomegalovirus serostatus. Repertoires were generated with immunoSEQ multiplex PCR, while TCRdb's copy carries only in-frame clones and drops some. The sample contains roughly 67,000 clones, about 78% of which appear only once. The sort gate was single viable CD3+CD4+CD8-CD45RO+ cells for memory CD4+ T cells. What was sequenced was memory CD4+ T cells from blood. The origin of the receptors is an adult in good health and CMV-seropositive.

V gene TRBV5-4 combines with J gene TRBJ2-3, with D possibly TRBD2 on 6 matching bases. From germline, CDR1 is SGHNT and CDR2 YYREEE (reference sequence). The CDR3 is 12 amino acids. Trimming took 6 bases from V and 2 from J, leaving 7 bases between them. CDR3 DNA sequence: TGTGCCAGCACGGGGGTCACAGATACGCAGTATTTT. It is translated as CASTGVTDTQYF.

The V call is TRBV2, the J call TRBJ1-4; 9 bases are a match to TRBD1. Germline trimming cut 6 bases from V and 5 bases from J; bases unmatched to any gene: 4. Germline V CDR1 and CDR2: SNHLY, FYNNEI. The CDR3 extends over 14 amino acids. The CDR3 sequence is CASRKDRGNEKLFF. The CDR3 DNA follows: TGTGCCAGCAGAAAGGACAGGGGAAATGAAAAACTGTTTTTT.

This clone was observed a single time. The chain couples TRBV28 to TRBJ1-1; maybe TRBD1 (5 bases). The CDR3 is made up of 13 amino acids. Germline CDR1 is MDHEN and CDR2 is SYDVKM. The V and J ends lost 7 bases and 1 base respectively, with 10 bases between them. CDR3 nucleotide sequence: TGTGCCAGCACCGGACAAGCGAACACTGAAGCTTTCTTT. Amino acid sequence: CASTGQANTEAFF. Drawing the rest from reference TRBV28 and TRBJ1-1, the complete variable domain is DVKVTQSSRYLVKRTGEKVFLECVQDMDHENMFWYRQDPGLGLRLIYFSYDVKMKEKGDIPEGYSVSREKKERFSLILESASTNQTSMYLCASTGQANTEAFFGQGTRLTVV.